Described below is a single T cell receptor (beta chain) sequence and its context. Deletions cut 7 bases from V and 2 bases from J, with 9 bases between. The CDR3 loop spans 13 amino acids. Per germline, CDR1 MNHEY and CDR2 SVGAGI. One Seattle source followed patients from active infection through their disease course. The record originates from a study of blood T cell repertoires in COVID-19. Original processing methods: Reference gene primer amplification in the assay estimated nucleated cell counts. Here immunoSEQ multiplex PCR was the method, and the copy in TCRdb shows in-frame clones only, minus some. From that table come the V and J calls and clone size; the DNA was used to work out D and trimming. The sample comprises a few hundred thousand clones, 85% to 90% of which are singletons, and about 9.4% rests with the top ten.

The chain carries TRBV6-5 and TRBJ1-5; the D is unclear. Sequencing was carried out using peripheral blood. This receptor was obtained from a woman in her 50s with COVID-19, enrolled during active disease. Here the CDR3 reads CASIGQGNQPQHF. The CDR3 nucleotides read TGTGCCAGCATTGGGCAGGGCAATCAGCCCCAGCATTTT.